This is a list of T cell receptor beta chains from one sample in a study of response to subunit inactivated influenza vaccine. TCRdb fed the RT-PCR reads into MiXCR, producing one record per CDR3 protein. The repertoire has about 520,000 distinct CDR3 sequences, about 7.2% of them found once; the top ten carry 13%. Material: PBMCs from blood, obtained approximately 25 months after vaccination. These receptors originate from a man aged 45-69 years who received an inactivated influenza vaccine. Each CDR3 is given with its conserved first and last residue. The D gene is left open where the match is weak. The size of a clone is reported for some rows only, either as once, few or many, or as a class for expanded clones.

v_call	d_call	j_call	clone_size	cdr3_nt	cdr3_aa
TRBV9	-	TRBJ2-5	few	TGTGCCAGCAGCGGACCACCCACGTACCAAGAGACCCAGTACTTC	CASSGPPTYQETQYF
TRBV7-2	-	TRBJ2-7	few	TGTGCCAGCAGCTATCTAGCGGAGGGGGCCTACGAGCAGTACTTC	CASSYLAEGAYEQYF
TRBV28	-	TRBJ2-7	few	TGTGCCAGCAGTTTTAGCGAGGTCCGACCCTACGAGCAGTACTTC	CASSFSEVRPYEQYF
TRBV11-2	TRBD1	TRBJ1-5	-	TGTGCCAGCTGCCCCGGGGGACAGATTTTGCAGCCCCAGCATTTT	CASCPGGQILQPQHF
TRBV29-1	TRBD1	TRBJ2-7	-	TGCAGCGTCACCCGTATTGGCAGGGGACAGGAGTTCTACGAGCAGTACTTC	CSVTRIGRGQEFYEQYF
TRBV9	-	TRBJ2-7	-	TGTGCCAGCAGCGTAGGGTACGGTAACAGCTACGAGCAGTACTTC	CASSVGYGNSYEQYF
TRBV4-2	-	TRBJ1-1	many	TGTGCCAGCAGCCAAGTTAACACTGAAGCTTTCTTT	CASSQVNTEAFF
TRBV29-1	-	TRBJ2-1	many	TGCAGCGTTGACCTATCCTACAATGAGCAGTTCTTC	CSVDLSYNEQFF
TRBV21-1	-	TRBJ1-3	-	TGTGCCAGCAACCCAGGTGGCCGATACTCTGGAAACACCATATATTTT	CASNPGGRYSGNTIYF
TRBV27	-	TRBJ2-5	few	TGTGCCAGCAGTTTATCCGGTTCGACACTCCAAGAGACCCAGTACTTC	CASSLSGSTLQETQYF
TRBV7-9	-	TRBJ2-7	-	TGTGCCAGCAGCCCGGATGAGGGAATTTCCTACGAGCAGTACTTC	CASSPDEGISYEQYF
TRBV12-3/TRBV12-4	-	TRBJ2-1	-	TGTGCCAGCAGTTTAGCTTTTGGGCAGTTCTTC	CASSLAFGQFF
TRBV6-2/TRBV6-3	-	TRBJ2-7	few	TGTGCCAGCAGTTCTCGGCAGCTTCTCGAGCAGTACTTC	CASSSRQLLEQYF